This TCR beta chain was identified in a study of identical twins. Carrying unique molecular identifiers, the cDNA also gained a universal primer site through template switching. TCRdb re-analysed the 5' RACE reads in MiXCR, keeping a single row per CDR3 protein. The table includes some 1,600,000 distinct CDR3 sequences, roughly 35% detected once. The ends lost 0 bases at V and 3 bases at J; junction bases unmatched: 15. Germline V gene data show CDR1 as DFQATT and CDR2 as SNEGSKA (reference sequence). The CDR3 contains 18 residues. This clonotype was detected a few times. The sequenced sample consisted of cord blood. This TCR was recovered from a newborn girl in good health. The rearrangement links TRBV20-1 to TRBJ2-3; 7 nucleotides match TRBD1. The CDR3 region has the DNA TGCAGTGCTAGAGATCCTACAGGGGCGGGTCTAAGAACAGATACGCAGTATTTT. Translated: CSARDPTGAGLRTDTQYF.